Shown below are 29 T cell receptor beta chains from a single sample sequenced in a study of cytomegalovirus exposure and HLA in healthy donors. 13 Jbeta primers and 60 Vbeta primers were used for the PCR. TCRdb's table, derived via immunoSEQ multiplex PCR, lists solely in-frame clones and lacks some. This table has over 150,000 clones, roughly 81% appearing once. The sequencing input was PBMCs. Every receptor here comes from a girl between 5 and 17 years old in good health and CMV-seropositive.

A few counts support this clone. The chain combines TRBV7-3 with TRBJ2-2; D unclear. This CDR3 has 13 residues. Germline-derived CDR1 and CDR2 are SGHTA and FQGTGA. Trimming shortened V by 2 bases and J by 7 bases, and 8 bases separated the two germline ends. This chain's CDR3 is CASSLSPGGELFF. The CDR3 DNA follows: TGTGCCAGCAGCTTATCCCCCGGCGGGGAGCTGTTTTTT.

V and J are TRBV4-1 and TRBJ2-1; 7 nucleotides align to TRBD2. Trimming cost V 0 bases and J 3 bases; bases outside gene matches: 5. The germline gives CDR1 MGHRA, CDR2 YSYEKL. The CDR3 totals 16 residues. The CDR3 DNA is TGCGCCAGCAGCCAAGATGAGCGGGGACTCTACAATGAGCAGTTCTTC. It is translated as CASSQDERGLYNEQFF.

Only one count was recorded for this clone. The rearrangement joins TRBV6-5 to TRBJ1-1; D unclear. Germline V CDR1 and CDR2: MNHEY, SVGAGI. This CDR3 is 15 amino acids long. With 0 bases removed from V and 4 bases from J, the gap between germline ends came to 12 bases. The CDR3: CASSYSSRGGTEAFF. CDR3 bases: TGTGCCAGCAGTTACTCGAGTCGAGGCGGCACTGAAGCTTTCTTT.

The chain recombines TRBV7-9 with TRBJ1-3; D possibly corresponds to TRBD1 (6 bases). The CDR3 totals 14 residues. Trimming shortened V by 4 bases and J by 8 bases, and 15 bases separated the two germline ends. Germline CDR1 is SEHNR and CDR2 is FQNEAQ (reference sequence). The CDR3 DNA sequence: TGTGCCAGCAGCTGGACAGCAACTCTAGACACCATATATTTT. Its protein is CASSWTATLDTIYF.

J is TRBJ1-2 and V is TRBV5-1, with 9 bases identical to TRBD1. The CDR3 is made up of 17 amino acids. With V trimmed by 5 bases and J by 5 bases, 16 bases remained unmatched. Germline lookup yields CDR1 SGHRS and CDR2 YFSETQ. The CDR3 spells CASRRSTGGALVYGYTF. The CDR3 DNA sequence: TGCGCCAGCAGACGATCGACAGGGGGGGCCCTGGTTTATGGCTACACCTTC.

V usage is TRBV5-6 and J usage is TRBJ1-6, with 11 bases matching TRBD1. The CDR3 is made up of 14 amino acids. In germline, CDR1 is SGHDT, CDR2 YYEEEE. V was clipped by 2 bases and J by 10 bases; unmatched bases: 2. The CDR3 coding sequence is TGTGCCAGCAGCTTTGGGACAGGGGGATCACCCCTCCACTTT. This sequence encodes CASSFGTGGSPLHF.

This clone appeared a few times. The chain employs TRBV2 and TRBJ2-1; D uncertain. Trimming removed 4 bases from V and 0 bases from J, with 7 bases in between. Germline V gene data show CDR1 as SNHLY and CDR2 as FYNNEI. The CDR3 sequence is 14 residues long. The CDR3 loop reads CASSVGSSYNEQFF. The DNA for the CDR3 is TGTGCCAGCAGTGTTGGTAGCTCCTACAATGAGCAGTTCTTC.

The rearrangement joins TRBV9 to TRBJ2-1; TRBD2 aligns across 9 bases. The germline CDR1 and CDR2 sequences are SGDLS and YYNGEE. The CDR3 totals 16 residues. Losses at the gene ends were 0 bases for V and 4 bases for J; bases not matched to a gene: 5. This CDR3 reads CASSVATSGGYNEQFF. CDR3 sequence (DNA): TGTGCCAGCAGCGTAGCTACCAGCGGGGGGTACAATGAGCAGTTCTTC.

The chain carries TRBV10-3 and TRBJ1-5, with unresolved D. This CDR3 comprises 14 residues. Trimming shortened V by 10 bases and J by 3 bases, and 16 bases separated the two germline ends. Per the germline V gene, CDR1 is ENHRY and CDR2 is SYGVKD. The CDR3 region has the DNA TGTGCCACCGCTTCAAGAGGGAACAATCAGCCCCAGCATTTT. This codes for CATASRGNNQPQHF.

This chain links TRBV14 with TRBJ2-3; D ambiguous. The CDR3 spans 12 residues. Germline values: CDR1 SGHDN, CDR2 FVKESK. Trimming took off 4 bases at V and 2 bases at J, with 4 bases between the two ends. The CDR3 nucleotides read TGTGCCAGCAGCCTCCACACAGATACGCAGTATTTT. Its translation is CASSLHTDTQYF.

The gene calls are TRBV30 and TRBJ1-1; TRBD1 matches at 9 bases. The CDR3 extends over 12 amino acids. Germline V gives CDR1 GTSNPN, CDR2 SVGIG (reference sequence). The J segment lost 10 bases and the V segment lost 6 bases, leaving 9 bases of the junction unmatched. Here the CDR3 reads CACSPGQGLAFF. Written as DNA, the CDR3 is TGTGCCTGTAGCCCGGGACAGGGTTTAGCTTTCTTT.

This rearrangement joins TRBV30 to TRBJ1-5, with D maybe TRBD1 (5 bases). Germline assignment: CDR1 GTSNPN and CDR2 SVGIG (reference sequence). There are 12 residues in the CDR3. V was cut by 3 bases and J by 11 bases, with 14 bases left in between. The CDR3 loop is CAWRRAGGTQHF. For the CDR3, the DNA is TGTGCCTGGAGGAGGGCGGGGGGGACCCAGCATTTT.

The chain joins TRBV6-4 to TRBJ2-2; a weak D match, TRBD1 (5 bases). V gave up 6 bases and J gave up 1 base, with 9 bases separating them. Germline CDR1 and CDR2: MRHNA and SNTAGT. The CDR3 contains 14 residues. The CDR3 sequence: CASSFTGNTGELFF. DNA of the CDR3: TGTGCCAGCAGCTTTACAGGGAACACCGGGGAGCTGTTTTTT.

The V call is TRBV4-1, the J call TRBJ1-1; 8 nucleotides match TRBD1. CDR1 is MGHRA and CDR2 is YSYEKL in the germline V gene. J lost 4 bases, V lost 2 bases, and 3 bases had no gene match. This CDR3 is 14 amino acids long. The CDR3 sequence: CASSQSQGATEAFF. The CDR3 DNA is TGCGCCAGCAGCCAAAGTCAGGGGGCCACTGAAGCTTTCTTT.

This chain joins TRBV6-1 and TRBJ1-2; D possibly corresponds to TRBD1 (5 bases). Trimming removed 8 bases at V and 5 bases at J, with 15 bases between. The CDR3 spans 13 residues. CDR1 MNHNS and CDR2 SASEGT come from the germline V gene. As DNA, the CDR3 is TGTGCCAGCTATCAGGACATACTATATGGCTACACCTTC. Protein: CASYQDILYGYTF.

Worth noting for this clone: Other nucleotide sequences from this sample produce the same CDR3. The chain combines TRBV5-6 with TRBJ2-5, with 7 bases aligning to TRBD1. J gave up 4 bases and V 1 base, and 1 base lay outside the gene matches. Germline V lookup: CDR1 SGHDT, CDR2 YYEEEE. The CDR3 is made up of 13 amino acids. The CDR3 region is CASSLPGGETQYF. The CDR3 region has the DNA TGTGCCAGCAGCTTGCCAGGGGGAGAGACCCAGTACTTC.

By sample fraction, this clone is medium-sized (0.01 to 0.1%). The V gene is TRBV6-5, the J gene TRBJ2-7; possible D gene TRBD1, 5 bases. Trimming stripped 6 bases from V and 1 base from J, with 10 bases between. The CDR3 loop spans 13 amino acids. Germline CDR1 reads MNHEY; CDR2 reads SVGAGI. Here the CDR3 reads CASRLRDSYEQYF. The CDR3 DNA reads TGTGCCAGCAGGCTCAGGGATTCCTACGAGCAGTACTTC.

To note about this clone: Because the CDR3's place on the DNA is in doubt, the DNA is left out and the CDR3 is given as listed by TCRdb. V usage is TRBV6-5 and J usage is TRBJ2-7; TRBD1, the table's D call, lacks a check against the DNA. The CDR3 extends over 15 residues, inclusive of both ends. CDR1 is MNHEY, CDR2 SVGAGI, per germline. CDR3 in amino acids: CASSSSTSLFVDELF.

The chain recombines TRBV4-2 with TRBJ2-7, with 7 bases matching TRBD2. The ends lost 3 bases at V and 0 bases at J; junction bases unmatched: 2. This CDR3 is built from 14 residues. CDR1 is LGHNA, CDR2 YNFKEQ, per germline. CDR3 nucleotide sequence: TGTGCCAGCAGCCAGGGGGGGAACTCCTACGAGCAGTACTTC. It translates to CASSQGGNSYEQYF.

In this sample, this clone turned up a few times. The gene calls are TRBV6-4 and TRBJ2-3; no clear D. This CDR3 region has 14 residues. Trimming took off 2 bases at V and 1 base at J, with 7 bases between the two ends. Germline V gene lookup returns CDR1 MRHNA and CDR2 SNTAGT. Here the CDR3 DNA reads TGTGCCAGCAGTGACCAGAGCGGCACAGATACGCAGTATTTT. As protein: CASSDQSGTDTQYF.

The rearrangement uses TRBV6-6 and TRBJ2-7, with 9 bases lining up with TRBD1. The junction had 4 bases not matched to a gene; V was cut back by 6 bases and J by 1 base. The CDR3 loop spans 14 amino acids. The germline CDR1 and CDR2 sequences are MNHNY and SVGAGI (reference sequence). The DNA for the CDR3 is TGTGCCAGCAGAGGACAGGGGACTTCCTACGAGCAGTACTTC. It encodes CASRGQGTSYEQYF.

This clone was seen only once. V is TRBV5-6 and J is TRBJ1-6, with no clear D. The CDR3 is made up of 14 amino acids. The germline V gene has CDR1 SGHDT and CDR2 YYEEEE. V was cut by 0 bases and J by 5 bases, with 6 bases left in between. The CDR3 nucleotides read TGTGCCAGCAGCTTGGGACGGGATAATTCACCCCTCCACTTT. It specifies CASSLGRDNSPLHF.

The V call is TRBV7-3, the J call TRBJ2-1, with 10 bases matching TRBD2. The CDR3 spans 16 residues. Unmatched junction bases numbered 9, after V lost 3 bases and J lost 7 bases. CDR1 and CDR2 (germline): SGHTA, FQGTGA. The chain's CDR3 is CASSFGGGLASNEQFF. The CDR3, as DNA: TGTGCCAGCAGCTTCGGGGGGGGACTAGCGAGTAATGAGCAGTTCTTC.

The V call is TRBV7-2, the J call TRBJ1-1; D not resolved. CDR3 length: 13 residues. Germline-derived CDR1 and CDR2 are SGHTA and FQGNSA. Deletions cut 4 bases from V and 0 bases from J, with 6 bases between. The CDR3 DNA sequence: TGTGCCAGCAGCTCAGCTATGAACACTGAAGCTTTCTTT. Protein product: CASSSAMNTEAFF.

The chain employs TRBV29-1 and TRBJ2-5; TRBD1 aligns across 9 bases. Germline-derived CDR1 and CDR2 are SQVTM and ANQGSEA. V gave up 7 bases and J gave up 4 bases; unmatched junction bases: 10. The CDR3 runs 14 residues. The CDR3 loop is CSAWGQGGGETQYF. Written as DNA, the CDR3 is TGCAGCGCCTGGGGACAGGGAGGCGGAGAGACCCAGTACTTC.

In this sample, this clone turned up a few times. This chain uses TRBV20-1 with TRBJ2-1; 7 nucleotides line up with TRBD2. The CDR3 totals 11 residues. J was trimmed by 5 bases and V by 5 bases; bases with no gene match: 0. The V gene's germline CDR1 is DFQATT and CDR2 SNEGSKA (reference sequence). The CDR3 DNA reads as TGCAGTGCTGCGGGGGACAATGAGCAGTTCTTC. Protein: CSAAGDNEQFF.

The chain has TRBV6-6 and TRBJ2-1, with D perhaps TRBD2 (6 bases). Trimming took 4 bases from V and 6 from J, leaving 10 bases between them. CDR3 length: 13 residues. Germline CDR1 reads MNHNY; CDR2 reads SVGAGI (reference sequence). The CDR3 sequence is CASSFSSVNEQFF. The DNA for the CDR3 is TGTGCCAGCAGTTTCTCTAGCGTCAATGAGCAGTTCTTC.

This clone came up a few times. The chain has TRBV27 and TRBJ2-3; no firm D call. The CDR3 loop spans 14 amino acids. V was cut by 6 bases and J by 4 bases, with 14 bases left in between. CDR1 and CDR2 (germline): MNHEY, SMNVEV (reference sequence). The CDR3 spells CASSPSGSPDTQYF. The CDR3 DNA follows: TGTGCCAGCAGCCCTAGTGGGTCCCCAGATACGCAGTATTTT.

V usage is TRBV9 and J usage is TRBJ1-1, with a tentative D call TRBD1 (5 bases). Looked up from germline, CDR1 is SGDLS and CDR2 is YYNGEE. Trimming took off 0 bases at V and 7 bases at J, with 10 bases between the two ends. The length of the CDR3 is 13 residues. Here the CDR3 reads CASSVVGGGEAFF. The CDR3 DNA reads TGTGCCAGCAGCGTAGTGGGGGGAGGTGAAGCTTTCTTT. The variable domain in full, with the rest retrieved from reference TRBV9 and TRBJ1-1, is DSGVTQTPKHLITATGQRVTLRCSPRSGDLSVYWYQQSLDQGLQFLIQYYNGEERAKGNILERFSAQQFPDLHSELNLSSLELGDSALYFCASSVVGGGEAFFGQGTRLTVV.